This T cell receptor beta chain came from a study of CD8 T cells in Susac syndrome (dated by TCRdb to 2018 to 2020). For the study in its entirety: The study used repertoire sequencing to test whether antigen drove CD8+ T cell activation and differentiation in Susac syndrome. Study-wide conclusions, independent of this receptor: The study acknowledged that relatively few individuals were included in the TCR sequencing and HLA analysis.

Peripheral blood CD8+ and CD4+ T cells from healthy donors, Susac syndrome patients and multiple sclerosis patients were profiled by high-throughput TCR beta sequencing. The healthy donors served as controls matched for age and sex. Bulk CD8+ and CD4+ T cells were purified by magnetic negative isolation, whereas CD8+ TEMRA cells were enriched by FACS. Blood was collected in EDTA tubes and processed within 24 hours, with PBMCs isolated through density gradient centrifugation. PBMCs intended for TCR sequencing were cryopreserved in liquid nitrogen and were subsequently thawed in a 37 degrees C water bath. A purity of at least 90% was achieved for sorted or isolated CD4+, CD8+ and CD8+ TEMRA cells. On this clonotype itself: Its specific antigen is unknown. No qualities accompany the bases; no much larger clone lies one base away.

RNA was extracted with the RNeasy kit and about 0.5 to 1 ug was reverse transcribed using random hexamers. The immunoSEQ multiplex PCR assay, covering 54 Vbeta and 13 Jbeta segments, was used to amplify TCR beta CDR3 regions. To correct PCR amplification bias, a synthetic template baseline was used for both primer optimization and computational correction. In the original analysis: Reads were annotated to V, D and J genes per IMGT and analyzed with immunoSEQ Analyzer, keeping only productive sequences. To calculate clonality, Shannon entropy was normalized by log2 of the number of productive unique sequences and then subtracted from one. For each patient and control, public and private clones were evaluated among the 100 most prevalent clones. A clone was defined as Susac-specific if it was absent from the healthy and MS cohorts, from roughly 980 published viral clones and from other ImmuneACCESS disease sequences. TCRdb took the public reads, trimmed them with fastp at Q25, ran MiXCR for clone calling and kept in-frame beta chains. CDR3 protein duplicates are merged, each entry listing the most common genes and DNA. What appears here as the V and J calls and clone size reflects TCRdb's work, not the paper's. The sample profile shows roughly 110,000 distinct CDR3 sequences; nearly 95% of them were found once. 0.11% to 0.15% of the sample is held by the ten biggest clonotypes.

CDR1 GTSNPN and CDR2 SVGIG were looked up in the germline V gene (reference sequence). From its cysteine to its phenylalanine, the CDR3 spans 10 amino acids. The entry retains the CDR3 DNA only, 30 bases that are in frame from base 1. Trimming removed 4 bases from V and 9 bases from J, leaving 9 bases between the germline ends. The chain employs TRBV30 and TRBJ1-2; TRBD1 could be the D gene, as 6 bases match. This sequence was found in a human donor in good health. The sequenced sample was CD4+ T cells from PBMCs. The DNA is as follows: TGTGCCTGGAAACAGGGCAGCTACACCTTC. Translation gives CAWKQGSYTF.